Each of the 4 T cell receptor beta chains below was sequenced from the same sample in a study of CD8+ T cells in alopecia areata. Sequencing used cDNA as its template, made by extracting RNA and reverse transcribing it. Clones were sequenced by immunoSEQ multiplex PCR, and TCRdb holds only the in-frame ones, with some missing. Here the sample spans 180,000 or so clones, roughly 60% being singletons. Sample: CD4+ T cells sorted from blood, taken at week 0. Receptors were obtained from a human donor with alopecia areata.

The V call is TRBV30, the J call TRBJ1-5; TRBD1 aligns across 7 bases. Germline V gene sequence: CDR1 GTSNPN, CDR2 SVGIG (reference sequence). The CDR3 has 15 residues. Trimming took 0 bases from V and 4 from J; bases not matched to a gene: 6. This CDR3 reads CAWSVGSRGNQPQHF. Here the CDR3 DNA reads TGTGCCTGGAGTGTAGGCTCCAGGGGGAATCAGCCCCAGCATTTT.

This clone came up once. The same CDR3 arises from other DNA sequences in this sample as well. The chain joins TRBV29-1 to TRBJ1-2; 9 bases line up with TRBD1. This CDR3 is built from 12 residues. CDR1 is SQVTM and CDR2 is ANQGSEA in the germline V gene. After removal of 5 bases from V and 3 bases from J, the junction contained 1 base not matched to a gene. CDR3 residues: CSVRTGDYGYTF. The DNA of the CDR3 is TGCAGCGTTCGGACAGGGGACTATGGCTACACCTTC.

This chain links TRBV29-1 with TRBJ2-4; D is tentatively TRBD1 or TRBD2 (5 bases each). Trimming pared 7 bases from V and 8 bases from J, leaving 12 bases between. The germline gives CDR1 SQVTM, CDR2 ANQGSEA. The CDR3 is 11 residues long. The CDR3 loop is CSAIRGDIQYF. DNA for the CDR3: TGCAGCGCTATACGAGGGGACATTCAGTACTTC. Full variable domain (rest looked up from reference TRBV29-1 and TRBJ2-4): SAVISQKPSRDICQRGTSLTIQCQVDSQVTMMFWYRQQPGQSLTLIATANQGSEATYESGFVIDKFPISRPNLTFSTLTVSNMSPEDSSIYLCSAIRGDIQYFGAGTRLSVL.

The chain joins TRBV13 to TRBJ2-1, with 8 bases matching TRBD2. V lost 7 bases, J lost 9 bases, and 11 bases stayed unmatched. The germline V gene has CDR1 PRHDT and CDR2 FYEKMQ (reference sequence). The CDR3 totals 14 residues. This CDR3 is CASNQLAGRSEQFF. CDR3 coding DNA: TGTGCCAGCAACCAATTAGCGGGGCGGTCTGAGCAGTTCTTC.